The sequence of this TCR beta chain was determined in a study of blood T cell repertoires in COVID-19. For the study at large: Spain, Italy and the United States supplied samples that represented acute and convalescent COVID-19. Sources were T cells, B-cell-depleted T cells, or PBMCs; the material itself was cDNA or gDNA.

Per the original methods: The assay estimated nucleated cells by amplifying reference gene primers. Here immunoSEQ multiplex PCR was the method, and the copy in TCRdb shows in-frame clones only, minus some. V, J and clone size are taken as reported in that table, and D and trimming were inferred from the DNA itself. The sample holds more than 200,000 clones; about 82% are singletons and the top ten take about 10%. Trimming at V came to 0 bases and at J to 5 bases, leaving 6 bases not matched to a gene. CDR1 and CDR2 (germline): LGHDT, YNNKEL (reference sequence). This CDR3 region has 15 residues. This chain joins TRBV3-1 (or the pseudogene TRBV3-2) and TRBJ1-2, with 7 bases aligning to TRBD1. The sample comprised peripheral blood. The receptor's source is an elderly woman with acute or convalescent COVID-19. The CDR3 region is CASSQDLGQTYGYTF. The CDR3 DNA is TGTGCCAGCAGCCAAGATTTGGGACAGACTTATGGCTACACCTTC.